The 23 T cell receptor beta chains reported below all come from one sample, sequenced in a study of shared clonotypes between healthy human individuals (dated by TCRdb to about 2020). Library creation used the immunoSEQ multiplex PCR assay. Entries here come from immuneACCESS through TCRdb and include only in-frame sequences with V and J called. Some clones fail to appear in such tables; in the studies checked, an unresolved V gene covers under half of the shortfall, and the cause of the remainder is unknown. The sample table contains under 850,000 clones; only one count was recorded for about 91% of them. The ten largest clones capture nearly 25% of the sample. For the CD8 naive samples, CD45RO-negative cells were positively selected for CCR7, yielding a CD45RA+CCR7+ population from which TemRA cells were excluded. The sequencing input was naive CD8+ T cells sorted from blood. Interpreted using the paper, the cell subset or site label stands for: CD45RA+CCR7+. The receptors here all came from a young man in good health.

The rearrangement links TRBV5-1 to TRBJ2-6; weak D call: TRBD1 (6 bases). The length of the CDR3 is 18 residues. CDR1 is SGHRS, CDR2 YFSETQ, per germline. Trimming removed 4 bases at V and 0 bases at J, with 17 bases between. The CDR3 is CASSPSAGDISGANVLTF. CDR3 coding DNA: TGCGCCAGCAGCCCCTCGGCAGGGGACATCTCTGGGGCCAACGTCCTGACTTTC.

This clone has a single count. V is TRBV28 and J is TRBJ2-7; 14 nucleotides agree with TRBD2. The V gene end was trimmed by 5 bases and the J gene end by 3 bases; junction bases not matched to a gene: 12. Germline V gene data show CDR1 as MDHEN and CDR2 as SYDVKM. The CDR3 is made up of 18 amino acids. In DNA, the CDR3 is TGTGCCAGCAGTACGATTCGGACTAGCGGGAGGATAGTCTACGAGCAGTACTTC. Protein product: CASSTIRTSGRIVYEQYF.

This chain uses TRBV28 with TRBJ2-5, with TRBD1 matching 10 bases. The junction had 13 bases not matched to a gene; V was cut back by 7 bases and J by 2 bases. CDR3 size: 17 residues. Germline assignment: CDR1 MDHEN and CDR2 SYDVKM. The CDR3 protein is CASKDSDRGRHQETQYF. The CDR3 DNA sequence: TGTGCCAGCAAGGATAGCGACAGGGGGCGTCATCAAGAGACCCAGTACTTC.

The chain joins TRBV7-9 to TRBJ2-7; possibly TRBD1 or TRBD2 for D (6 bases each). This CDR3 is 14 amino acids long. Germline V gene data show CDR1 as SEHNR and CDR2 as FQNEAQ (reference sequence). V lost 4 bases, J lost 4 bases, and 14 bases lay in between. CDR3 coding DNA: TGTGCCAGCAGCTACGGAGGGGGGAATTACGAGCAGTACTTC. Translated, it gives CASSYGGGNYEQYF.

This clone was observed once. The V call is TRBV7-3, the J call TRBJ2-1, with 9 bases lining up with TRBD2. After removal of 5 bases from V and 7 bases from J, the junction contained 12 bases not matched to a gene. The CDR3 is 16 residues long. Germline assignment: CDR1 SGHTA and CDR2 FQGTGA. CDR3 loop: CASSPSAGGPNNEQFF. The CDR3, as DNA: TGTGCCAGCAGCCCATCGGCGGGAGGGCCGAATAATGAGCAGTTCTTC.

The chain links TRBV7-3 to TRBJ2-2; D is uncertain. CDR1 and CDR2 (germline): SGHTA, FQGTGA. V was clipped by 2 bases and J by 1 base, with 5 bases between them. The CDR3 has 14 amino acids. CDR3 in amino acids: CASSLARNTGELFF. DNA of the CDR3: TGTGCCAGCAGCTTAGCGAGGAACACCGGGGAGCTGTTTTTT.

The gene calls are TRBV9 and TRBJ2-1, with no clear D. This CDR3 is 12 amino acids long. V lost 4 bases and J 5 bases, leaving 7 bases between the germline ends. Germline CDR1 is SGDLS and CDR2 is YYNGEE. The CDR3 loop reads CASSTRHNEQFF. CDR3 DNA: TGTGCCAGCAGCACACGCCACAATGAGCAGTTCTTC. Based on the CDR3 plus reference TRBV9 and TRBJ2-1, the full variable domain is DSGVTQTPKHLITATGQRVTLRCSPRSGDLSVYWYQQSLDQGLQFLIQYYNGEERAKGNILERFSAQQFPDLHSELNLSSLELGDSALYFCASSTRHNEQFFGPGTRLTVL.

The CDR3 sequence is CASSRSPDTQYF. The CDR3 DNA reads TGTGCCAGCAGCCGGTCCCCAGATACGCAGTATTTT. The V gene is TRBV27, the J gene TRBJ2-3; D not resolved. This CDR3 contains 12 residues. The germline CDR1 and CDR2 sequences are MNHEY and SMNVEV (reference sequence). V was shortened by 6 bases and J by 4 bases, with 8 bases between the two germline ends.

CDR3 nucleotide sequence: TGTGCCAGCAGCTTAGTGCGTGCTAGCGTGACTGGGGATACGCAGTATTTT. Its translation is CASSLVRASVTGDTQYF. The chain carries TRBV7-9 and TRBJ2-3; maybe TRBD2 (6 bases). Trimming removed 1 base at V and 6 bases at J, with 20 bases between. Germline CDR1 is SEHNR and CDR2 is FQNEAQ (reference sequence). The CDR3 sequence is 17 residues long.

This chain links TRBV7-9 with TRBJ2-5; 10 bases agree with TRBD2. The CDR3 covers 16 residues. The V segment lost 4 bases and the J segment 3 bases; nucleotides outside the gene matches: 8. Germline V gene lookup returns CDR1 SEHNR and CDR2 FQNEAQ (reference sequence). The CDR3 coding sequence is TGTGCCAGCAGCTCGTCGTTTGGACTAGCGGAAGAGACCCAGTACTTC. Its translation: CASSSSFGLAEETQYF.

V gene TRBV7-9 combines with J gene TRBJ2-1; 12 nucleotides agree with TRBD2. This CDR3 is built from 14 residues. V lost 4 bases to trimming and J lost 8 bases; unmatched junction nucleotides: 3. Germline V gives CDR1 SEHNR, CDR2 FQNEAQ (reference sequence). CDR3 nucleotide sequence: TGTGCCAGCAGCTCGACTAGCGGGAGTCATGAGCAGTTCTTC. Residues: CASSSTSGSHEQFF.

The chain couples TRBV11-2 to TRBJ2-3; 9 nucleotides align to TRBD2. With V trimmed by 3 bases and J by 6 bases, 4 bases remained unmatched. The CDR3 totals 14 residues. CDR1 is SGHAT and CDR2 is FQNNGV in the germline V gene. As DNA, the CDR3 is TGTGCCAGCAGCTTCCAGCGGGGGGCGGATACGCAGTATTTT. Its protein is CASSFQRGADTQYF.

CDR3 in DNA: TGTGCCACCAGCACCCTGGACAGGGCTGGTGGCTACACCTTC. As protein: CATSTLDRAGGYTF. The chain joins TRBV15 to TRBJ1-2; TRBD1 matches at 8 bases. With V trimmed by 4 bases and J by 7 bases, 8 bases remained unmatched. CDR1 LNHNV and CDR2 YYDKDF come from the germline V gene (reference sequence). The CDR3 extends over 14 amino acids.

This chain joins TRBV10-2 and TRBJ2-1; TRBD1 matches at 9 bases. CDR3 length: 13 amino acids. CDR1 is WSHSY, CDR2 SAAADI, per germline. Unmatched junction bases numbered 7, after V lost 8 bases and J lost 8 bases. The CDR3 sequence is CASRDRDSHEQFF. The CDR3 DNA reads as TGCGCCAGCCGGGACAGGGATTCCCATGAGCAGTTCTTC.

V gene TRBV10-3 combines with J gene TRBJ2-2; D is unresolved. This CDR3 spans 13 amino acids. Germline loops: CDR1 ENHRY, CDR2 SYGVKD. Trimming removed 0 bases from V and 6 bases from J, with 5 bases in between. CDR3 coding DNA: TGTGCCATCAGTGAGTCGAATTCCGGGGAGCTGTTTTTT. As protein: CAISESNSGELFF.

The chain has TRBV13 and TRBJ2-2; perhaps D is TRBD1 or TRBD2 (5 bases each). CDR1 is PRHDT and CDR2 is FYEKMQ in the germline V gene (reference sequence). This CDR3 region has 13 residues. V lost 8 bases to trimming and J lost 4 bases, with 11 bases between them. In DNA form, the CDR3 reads TGTGCCAGCGATTTCGGGACCACCGGGGAGCTGTTTTTT. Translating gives CASDFGTTGELFF.

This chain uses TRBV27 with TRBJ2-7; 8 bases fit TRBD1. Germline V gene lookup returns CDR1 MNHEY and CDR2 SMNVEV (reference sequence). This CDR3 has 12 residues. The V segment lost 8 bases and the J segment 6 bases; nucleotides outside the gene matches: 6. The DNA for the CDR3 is TGTGCCAGCGGCGACAGGGGAACCGAGCAGTACTTC. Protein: CASGDRGTEQYF.

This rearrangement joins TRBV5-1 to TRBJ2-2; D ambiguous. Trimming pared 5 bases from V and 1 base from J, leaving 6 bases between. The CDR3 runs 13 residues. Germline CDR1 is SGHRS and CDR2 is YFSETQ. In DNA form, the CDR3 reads TGCGCCAGCAGGCCGGAGAACACCGGGGAGCTGTTTTTT. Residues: CASRPENTGELFF.

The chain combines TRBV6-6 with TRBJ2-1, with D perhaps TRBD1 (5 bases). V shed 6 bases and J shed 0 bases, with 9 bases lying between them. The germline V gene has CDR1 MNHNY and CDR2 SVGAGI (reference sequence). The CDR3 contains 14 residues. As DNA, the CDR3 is TGTGCCAGCAGGAACAGGAGCTCCTACAATGAGCAGTTCTTC. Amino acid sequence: CASRNRSSYNEQFF.

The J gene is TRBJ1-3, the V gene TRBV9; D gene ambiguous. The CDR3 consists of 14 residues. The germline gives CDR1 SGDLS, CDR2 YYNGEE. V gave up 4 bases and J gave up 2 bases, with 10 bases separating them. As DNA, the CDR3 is TGTGCCAGCAGCCCGCCGGGAGCTGGAAACACCATATATTTT. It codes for CASSPPGAGNTIYF.

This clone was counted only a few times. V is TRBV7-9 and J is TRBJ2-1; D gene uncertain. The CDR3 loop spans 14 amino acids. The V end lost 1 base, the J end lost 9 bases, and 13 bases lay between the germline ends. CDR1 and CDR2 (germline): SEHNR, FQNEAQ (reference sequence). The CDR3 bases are TGTGCCAGCAGCTTAGAGTCCCTAAAAAGTGAGCAGTTCTTC. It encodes CASSLESLKSEQFF.

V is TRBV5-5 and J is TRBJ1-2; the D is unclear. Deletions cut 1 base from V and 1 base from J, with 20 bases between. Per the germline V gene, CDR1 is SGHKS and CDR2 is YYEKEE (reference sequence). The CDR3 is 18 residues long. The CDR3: CASSLLSATSLINYGYTF. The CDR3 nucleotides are TGTGCCAGCAGCTTGTTATCGGCAACGAGTTTGATTAACTATGGCTACACCTTC.

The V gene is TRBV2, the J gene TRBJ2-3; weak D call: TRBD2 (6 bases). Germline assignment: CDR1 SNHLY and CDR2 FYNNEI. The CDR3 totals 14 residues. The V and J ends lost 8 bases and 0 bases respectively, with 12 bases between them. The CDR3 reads CASDSGTSTDTQYF. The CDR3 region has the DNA TGTGCCAGCGATAGCGGCACTAGCACAGATACGCAGTATTTT.